This T cell receptor beta chain is drawn from a study of cytomegalovirus exposure and HLA in healthy donors. Study results and caveats: In a later analysis, a genetic analysis reported fewer productive-TCR N-insertions in an Asian-associated ancestry cluster than the cohort average. TCR beta chains numbering some 160 were designated cytomegalovirus-associated.

The CDR3 spans 14 residues. Germline V gene sequence: CDR1 MNHNY, CDR2 SVGAGI (reference sequence). Trimming removed 6 bases from V and 2 bases from J, with 10 bases in between. A word on this clone: Its cognate antigen is unknown.

Primers included in the PCR were 60 Vbeta and 13 Jbeta primers. Clones were sequenced by immunoSEQ multiplex PCR, and TCRdb holds only the in-frame ones, with some missing. The sample contains about 130,000 clones, 80% to 90% of which appear only once. Sequenced input: PBMCs. The clonotype comes from a woman between 25 and 40 years old in good health and CMV-seronegative. J is TRBJ1-4 and V is TRBV6-6; the D gene is possibly TRBD1 (5 bases). CDR3 in amino acids: CASSRGGTNEKLFF. CDR3 nucleotides: TGTGCCAGCAGCCGGGGGGGTACTAATGAAAAACTGTTTTTT.